This T cell receptor (beta chain) came from a study of identical twins. Regarding the study as a whole: Analyses of zero insertions could, in part, be confounded by invariant MAIT and iNKT cells. High-abundance cord blood beta clonotypes had fewer insertions; memory repertoires showed none.

TCRdb reprocessed the 5' RACE reads via MiXCR and lists one record per CDR3 protein. This table holds 500,000 or so distinct CDR3 sequences, around 20% found once. Germline lookup yields CDR1 SEHNR and CDR2 FQNEAQ (reference sequence). The CDR3 spans 14 residues. V lost 5 bases and J lost 0, with 8 bases in between. This clonotype was counted many times. Its specificity is not known. This sample also appeared in a second study, on T cells expressing NK-cell markers. From that second work: One of the eight sequenced donors was seronegative, whereas the other seven were HCMV-seropositive.

This TCR was sampled from a woman in her late teens or twenties in good health. The sample consisted of CD4+ T cells sorted from blood. The chain recombines TRBV7-9 with TRBJ2-1; D ambiguous. CDR3 nucleotides: TGTGCCAGCAGCCCGGGTTTCTCCTACAATGAGCAGTTCTTC. Translation gives CASSPGFSYNEQFF.